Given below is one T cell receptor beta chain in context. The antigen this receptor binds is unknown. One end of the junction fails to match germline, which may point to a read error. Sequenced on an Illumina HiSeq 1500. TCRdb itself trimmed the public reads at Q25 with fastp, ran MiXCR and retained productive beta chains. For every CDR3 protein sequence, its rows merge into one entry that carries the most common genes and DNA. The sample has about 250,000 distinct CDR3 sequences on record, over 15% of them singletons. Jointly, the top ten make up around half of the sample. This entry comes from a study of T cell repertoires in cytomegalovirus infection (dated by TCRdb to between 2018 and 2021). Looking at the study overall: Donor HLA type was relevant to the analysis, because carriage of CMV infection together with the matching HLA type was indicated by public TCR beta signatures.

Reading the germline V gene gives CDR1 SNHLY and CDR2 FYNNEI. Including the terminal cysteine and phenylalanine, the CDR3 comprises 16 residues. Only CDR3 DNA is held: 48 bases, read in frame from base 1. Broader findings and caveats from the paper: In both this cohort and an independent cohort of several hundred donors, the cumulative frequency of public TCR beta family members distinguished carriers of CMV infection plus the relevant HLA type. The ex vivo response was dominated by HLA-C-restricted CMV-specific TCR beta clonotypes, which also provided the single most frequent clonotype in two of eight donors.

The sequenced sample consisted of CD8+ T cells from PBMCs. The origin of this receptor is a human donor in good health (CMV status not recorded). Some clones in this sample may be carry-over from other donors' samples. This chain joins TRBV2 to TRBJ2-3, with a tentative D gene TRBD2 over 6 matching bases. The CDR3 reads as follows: CASSGSSDRSTDTRYF. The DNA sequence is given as TGTGCCAGCAGTGGGTCTAGCGACCGAAGCACAGATACGCGGTATTTT. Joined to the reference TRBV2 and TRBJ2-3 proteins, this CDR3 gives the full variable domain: EPEVTQTPSHQVTQMGQEVILRCVPISNHLYFYWYRQILGQKVEFLVSFYNNEISEKSEIFDDQFSVERPDGSNFTLKIRSTKLEDSAMYFCASSGSSDRSTDTRYFGPGTRLTVL.